The entry that follows covers one T cell receptor beta chain sequence. Its cognate antigen is unknown. The data were taken from a study of T cells in tuberculosis. Points from the study as a whole: Selection depended on which cryopreserved specimens were available.

There are 16 residues in the CDR3. The germline gives CDR1 SGHKS, CDR2 YYEKEE (reference sequence). V shed 4 bases, J shed 5 bases, and the junction held 10 bases outside the gene matches. The table came from immunoSEQ multiplex PCR; TCRdb's copy has only in-frame clones and leaves some out. The repertoire holds tens of thousands of clones, with more than 95% as singletons. V and J are TRBV5-5 and TRBJ2-3, with TRBD1 matching over 10 bases. The source of this sequence is a donor between 10 and 35 years old with latent tuberculosis or without tuberculosis infection. Input material: PBMCs. CDR3 residues: CASSERQGAVGDTQYF. The CDR3 region has the DNA TGTGCCAGCAGCGAAAGACAGGGGGCGGTGGGAGATACGCAGTATTTT.